This T cell receptor (beta chain) was found in a study of T cell responses to AZD1222 COVID-19 vaccine. Broader study findings: Clonal diversity was possibly underestimated, and white British individuals and females predominated among donors. With dominance at 160-218 and 743-854, vaccine-associated CD4 TCRs spanned spike.

CDR3 length: 18 residues. V lost 6 bases and J lost 5; bases outside the gene matches: 20. Germline V lookup: CDR1 SGHAT, CDR2 FQNNGV. Concerning this clone: Its matching antigen is unknown.

Sequencing was performed with immunoSEQ multiplex PCR; in TCRdb, only in-frame clones are kept and a portion is missing. The sample consists of around 20,000 clones, almost 85% of them appearing once. Sample: peripheral blood, taken 28 days after the second AZD1222 dose. This TCR came from an adult who received the AZD1222 COVID-19 vaccine. This sequence joins TRBV11-2 and TRBJ2-5, with 8 bases fitting TRBD2. CDR3 sequence reads: CASRPRAREVSPRETQYF. The CDR3, as DNA: TGTGCCAGCAGACCCAGGGCGCGGGAGGTTAGCCCGAGGGAGACCCAGTACTTC.